Below are 19 T cell receptor beta chains sequenced from a single sample in a study of graft-versus-host responses after intestinal transplantation (dated by TCRdb to the early 2020s). The sample's time point label, decoded: cells obtained before transplantation from donor or recipient. Libraries were constructed by the immunoSEQ multiplex PCR assay. Here the immuneACCESS table is served through TCRdb, limited to in-frame sequences with V and J called. Missing clones are a known gap in these copies; in checked studies unresolved V genes cover under half, and the rest lacks a known reason. The sample table records tens of thousands of clones; approximately 96% of these occur just once. The ten top clones hold less than 0.55% of the sample. These TCRs are of unknown antigen specificity. Specimen: unstimulated CD8+ T cells sorted from spleen or lymph node cells, collected before intestinal transplant. The receptors were sampled from a human donor who received an intestinal transplant.

V and J are TRBV6-1 and TRBJ2-3, with D unresolved. This CDR3 region has 14 residues. Trimming shortened V by 1 base and J by 0 bases, and 5 bases separated the two germline ends. CDR1 is MNHNS and CDR2 is SASEGT in the germline V gene. In DNA, the CDR3 is TGTGCCAGCAGTGAAGTGGTCAGCACAGATACGCAGTATTTT. Protein: CASSEVVSTDTQYF.

The chain employs TRBV7-9 and TRBJ1-5; D perhaps matches TRBD1 (5 bases). The CDR3 extends over 16 amino acids. CDR1 and CDR2 (germline): SEHNR, FQNEAQ (reference sequence). Trimming took 1 base from V and 5 from J, leaving 15 bases between them. CDR3 region: CASSLGPPGRHQPQHF. The CDR3 coding sequence is TGTGCCAGCAGCTTAGGTCCACCGGGACGCCATCAGCCCCAGCATTTT.

The chain uses TRBV13 and TRBJ2-1; 7 nucleotides align to TRBD2. This CDR3 spans 14 amino acids. Trimming cost V 0 bases and J 9 bases; bases outside gene matches: 5. CDR1 and CDR2 from the germline V gene are PRHDT and FYEKMQ (reference sequence). The CDR3 loop reads CASSLGAGAAEQFF. The DNA of the CDR3 is TGTGCCAGCAGCTTAGGGGCGGGAGCGGCTGAGCAGTTCTTC.

This clone was observed once. This chain joins TRBV5-8 and TRBJ2-7; 14 nucleotides match TRBD2. The V gene end was trimmed by 3 bases and the J gene end by 3 bases; junction bases not matched to a gene: 14. CDR1 is SGHTS and CDR2 is YDEGEE in the germline V gene. The CDR3 covers 19 residues. The CDR3 protein is CASSSGLAGVVSKVYEQYF. In DNA, the CDR3 is TGTGCCAGCAGCTCGGGACTAGCGGGAGTTGTTTCTAAGGTCTACGAGCAGTACTTC.

V usage is TRBV7-9 and J usage is TRBJ2-2; TRBD2 matches 10 bases. With 6 bases clipped from V and 4 bases from J, the junction kept 8 bases outside the gene matches. Germline V lookup: CDR1 SEHNR, CDR2 FQNEAQ (reference sequence). The CDR3 is 16 residues long. In nucleotides, the CDR3 is TGTGCCAGCAGAGGGCTAGCGGGAGAAGGCACCGGGGAGCTGTTTTTT. Its translation is CASRGLAGEGTGELFF.

The rearrangement links TRBV7-9 to TRBJ2-7; 10 nucleotides align to TRBD1. The CDR3 is made up of 15 amino acids. Unmatched junction bases numbered 8, after V lost 4 bases and J lost 5 bases. Germline values: CDR1 SEHNR, CDR2 FQNEAQ (reference sequence). The CDR3 region is CASSSAPGTGDEQYF. The CDR3, as DNA: TGTGCCAGCAGCTCCGCCCCCGGGACAGGGGACGAGCAGTACTTC.

This clone was observed once. The chain couples TRBV2 to TRBJ2-5, with 15 bases aligning to TRBD2. CDR3 length: 18 amino acids. Trimming at V came to 6 bases and at J to 5 bases, leaving 13 bases not matched to a gene. Germline V CDR1 and CDR2: SNHLY, FYNNEI. The CDR3, as DNA: TGTGCCAGCAGCGGGGGACTAGCGGGAGGCGGCGTGGTGGAGACCCAGTACTTC. Translated, it gives CASSGGLAGGGVVETQYF.

V usage is TRBV15 and J usage is TRBJ2-7; 7 bases agree with TRBD1. Germline CDR1 reads LNHNV; CDR2 reads YYDKDF (reference sequence). V gave up 0 bases and J gave up 4 bases; unmatched junction bases: 12. The CDR3 length is 17 residues. CDR3 loop: CATSRDKDEGAGYEQYF. The CDR3 DNA reads TGTGCCACCAGCAGAGATAAGGACGAGGGGGCGGGTTACGAGCAGTACTTC.

J is TRBJ2-7 and V is TRBV28; no clear D. Germline CDR1 and CDR2: MDHEN and SYDVKM. CDR3 length: 11 amino acids. The V end was cut by 3 bases, the J end by 2 bases, with 2 bases between. Here the CDR3 reads CASSFAYEQYF. As DNA, the CDR3 is TGTGCCAGCAGTTTCGCCTACGAGCAGTACTTC.

This clone is a singleton in its sample. The chain links TRBV6-5 to TRBJ2-1, with no clear D. The CDR3 totals 11 residues. Looked up from germline, CDR1 is MNHEY and CDR2 is SVGAGI. V shed 7 bases and J shed 5 bases, with 6 bases lying between them. In DNA, the CDR3 is TGTGCCAGCACGTCCCACAATGAGCAGTTCTTC. It yields the protein CASTSHNEQFF.

V and J are TRBV4-1 and TRBJ2-5; D tentatively reads TRBD1 or TRBD2 (6 bases each). Trimming cost V 6 bases and J 4 bases, with 18 bases left between them. From germline, CDR1 is MGHRA and CDR2 YSYEKL. CDR3 length equals 15 residues. The CDR3 sequence: CASSHEGGGGETQYF. The CDR3 DNA reads as TGCGCCAGCAGTCACGAGGGGGGCGGAGGAGAGACCCAGTACTTC.

This clone has just a few counts. The chain links TRBV5-6 to TRBJ1-4, with 8 bases identical to TRBD1. The CDR3 consists of 14 residues. V shed 4 bases and J 7 bases; nucleotides not matched to a gene: 6. The V gene's germline CDR1 is SGHDT and CDR2 YYEEEE. The CDR3: CASSLAGGGEKLFF. The CDR3 coding sequence is TGTGCCAGCAGCCTAGCAGGGGGCGGTGAAAAACTGTTTTTT.

The chain couples TRBV10-3 to TRBJ1-2; perhaps TRBD1 as D (6 bases). Germline assignment: CDR1 ENHRY and CDR2 SYGVKD. The ends were cut back, 6 bases at V and 0 bases at J, with 11 bases in the middle. This CDR3 is built from 14 residues. CDR3 nucleotides: TGTGCCATCAGGGCACAGGGCCCTAACTATGGCTACACCTTC. Protein: CAIRAQGPNYGYTF.

The V gene is TRBV6-1, the J gene TRBJ1-3, with a weak D call TRBD1 (6 bases). The CDR3 has 14 residues. With 2 bases removed from V and 4 bases from J, the gap between germline ends came to 9 bases. Germline CDR1 is MNHNS and CDR2 is SASEGT. CDR3 sequence reads: CASSEFRGGNTIYF. The CDR3 DNA reads TGTGCCAGCAGTGAATTTAGGGGGGGAAACACCATATATTTT.

V is TRBV7-9 and J is TRBJ2-1; TRBD2 matches at 8 bases. Germline V gives CDR1 SEHNR, CDR2 FQNEAQ (reference sequence). V trimming: 4 bases; J trimming: 2 bases; junction bases outside the gene matches: 10. The CDR3 is made up of 17 amino acids. This CDR3 is CASSSGTGTRPYNEQFF. CDR3 in DNA: TGTGCCAGCAGCTCGGGGACCGGGACTAGACCCTACAATGAGCAGTTCTTC.

J is TRBJ2-7 and V is TRBV27; 7 positions match TRBD1. The CDR3 spans 15 residues. V shed 3 bases and J 0 bases; nucleotides not matched to a gene: 5. The germline V gene encodes CDR1 MNHEY and CDR2 SMNVEV (reference sequence). Here the CDR3 DNA reads TGTGCCAGCAGTTTGAGGACAGGCTCCTCCTACGAGCAGTACTTC. Protein: CASSLRTGSSYEQYF.

The chain has TRBV27 and TRBJ2-1, with TRBD2 matching over 7 bases. The J segment lost 2 bases and the V segment lost 0 bases, leaving 13 bases of the junction unmatched. The germline V gene has CDR1 MNHEY and CDR2 SMNVEV (reference sequence). CDR3 length: 19 residues. CDR3 bases: TGTGCCAGCAGTTTATCAGGGCGGGGGTCCGGGAGCCCCTACAATGAGCAGTTCTTC. The encoded protein is CASSLSGRGSGSPYNEQFF.

The chain is built from TRBV29-1 and TRBJ1-1, with D possibly being TRBD1 (6 bases). V lost 7 bases and J lost 1, with 10 bases in between. Looked up from germline, CDR1 is SQVTM and CDR2 is ANQGSEA. This CDR3 region has 12 residues. The CDR3 DNA reads as TGCAGCGGCAGGGGTGGGAACACTGAAGCTTTCTTT. Protein: CSGRGGNTEAFF.

The chain carries TRBV9 and TRBJ1-1, with a weak D call TRBD1 (5 bases). V was cut by 0 bases and J by 0 bases, with 9 bases left in between. The CDR3 runs to 15 residues. Germline values: CDR1 SGDLS, CDR2 YYNGEE. This CDR3 reads CASSVEGSMNTEAFF. In DNA, the CDR3 is TGTGCCAGCAGCGTAGAGGGGTCCATGAACACTGAAGCTTTCTTT.